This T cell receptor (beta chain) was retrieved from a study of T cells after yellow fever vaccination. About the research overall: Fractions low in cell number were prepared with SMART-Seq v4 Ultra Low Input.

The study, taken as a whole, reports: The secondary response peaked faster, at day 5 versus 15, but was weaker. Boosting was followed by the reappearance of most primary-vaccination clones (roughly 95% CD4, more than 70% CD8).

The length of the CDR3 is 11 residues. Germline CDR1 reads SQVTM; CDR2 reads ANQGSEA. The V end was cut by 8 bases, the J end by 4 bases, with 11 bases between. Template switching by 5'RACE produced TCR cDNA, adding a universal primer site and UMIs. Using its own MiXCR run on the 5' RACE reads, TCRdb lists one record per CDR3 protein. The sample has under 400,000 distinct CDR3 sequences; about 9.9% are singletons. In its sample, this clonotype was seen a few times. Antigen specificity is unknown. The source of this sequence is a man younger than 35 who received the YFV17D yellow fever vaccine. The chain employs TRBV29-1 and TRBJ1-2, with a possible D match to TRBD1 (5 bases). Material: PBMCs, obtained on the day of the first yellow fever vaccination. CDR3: CSSDGTYGYTF. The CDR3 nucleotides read TGCAGCTCGGACGGGACCTATGGCTACACCTTC.